This T cell receptor beta chain was identified during a study of cytomegalovirus exposure and HLA in healthy donors. Study-level points and caveats: Cytomegalovirus-associated TCR beta chains were listed, numbering 164. Accounts indicate the classifier identified cytomegalovirus status with strong specificity and sensitivity. Relative to the 666-donor mean, N-insertions were reportedly fewer in an Asian-associated ancestry cluster in a later analysis.

The PCR ran on 60 Vbeta and 13 Jbeta primers. Sequencing used immunoSEQ multiplex PCR; TCRdb keeps in-frame clones, though not all of them. The sample yields approximately 24,000 clones, about two thirds seen once. Regarding this clone: The antigen remains unidentified.

Sequenced input: PBMCs. This TCR was sampled from a woman aged 45-65 years in good health and CMV-seronegative.

The CDR3 here is CASSLVASQETQYF. CDR3 nucleotides: TGTGCCAGCAGCTTGGTGGCCAGCCAAGAGACCCAGTACTTC. This chain uses TRBV5-6 with TRBJ2-5; D gene ambiguous. Germline values: CDR1 SGHDT, CDR2 YYEEEE. The CDR3 consists of 14 residues. Trimming left V 0 bases short and J 1 base short, with 7 bases between.